This TCR beta chain was profiled in a study of Ad26.COV2.S vaccination and SARS-CoV-2 variants. This CDR3 region has 16 residues. Germline V CDR1 and CDR2: SGHTA, FQGNSA. V dropped 3 bases and J dropped 3 bases, with 18 bases sitting between them. In this sample, this clone turned up once. The treatment: about 20 received Ad26.COV2.S at low or high dose, single or two shots; roughly 5 received placebo; per-sample allocation not given. The study sampled participants on day 63 after the first vaccine or placebo injection. Measured with immunoSEQ multiplex PCR; TCRdb has only the in-frame clones, and not every one. Of 200,000 to 250,000 clones in the sample, around nine tenths are singletons; the top ten hold approximately 11%.

This material consisted of peripheral blood, taken in a trial of Ad26.COV2.S vaccine versus placebo. The sequence was collected from a person between 18 and 60 years old who received the Ad26.COV2.S COVID-19 vaccine or a placebo. This sequence joins TRBV7-2 and TRBJ2-7, with D maybe TRBD1 (7 bases). CDR3 residues: CASSFRRQGGSYEQYF. CDR3 DNA sequence: TGTGCCAGCAGCTTCAGGAGGCAGGGGGGTAGCTACGAGCAGTACTTC. The variable domain in full, completed from reference TRBV7-2 and TRBJ2-7, reads GAGVSQSPSNKVTEKGKDVELRCDPISGHTALYWYRQSLGQGLEFLIYFQGNSAPDKSGLPSDRFSAERTGGSVSTLTIQRTQQEDSAVYLCASSFRRQGGSYEQYFGPGTRLTVT.